The clone carrying this TCR beta chain was seen a handful of times. After removal of 3 bases from V and 5 bases from J, the junction contained 12 bases not matched to a gene. The CDR3 sequence is 19 residues long. Germline CDR1 is SGHNT and CDR2 is YENEEA. The sample originates from a study of blood T cell repertoires in COVID-19. Study background: Samples representing acute and convalescent COVID-19 were sourced from the United States, Italy and Spain.

It was during active infection that Seattle patients were enrolled and then longitudinally followed. Study processing details: Using reference gene primer amplification, nucleated cell counts were estimated. Repertoires were generated with immunoSEQ multiplex PCR, while TCRdb's copy carries only in-frame clones and drops some. The DNA gave D and trimming, while V, J and clone size come from that table. The sample carries roughly 130,000 clones, about 83% recorded once. Sequenced material: peripheral blood. The clonotype was recovered from a man aged 30 to 39 with COVID-19, enrolled during active disease. The chain joins TRBV11-3 to TRBJ2-1; 14 bases fit TRBD2. The CDR3 DNA reads TGTGCCAGCAGCTTGGCCGGGACTAGCGGGAGTGTCGACCACAATGAGCAGTTCTTC. Translation: CASSLAGTSGSVDHNEQFF.